The 27 T cell receptor beta chains presented below share a single source sample, sequenced in a study of graft-versus-host responses after intestinal transplantation. No antigens are known for them. Assay: immunoSEQ multiplex PCR; the TCRdb copy retains only in-frame clones and omits some. The sample consists of some 90,000 clones, approximately 90% of them appearing once. The sequencing here drew on unstimulated CD8+ T cells sorted from spleen or lymph node cells, taken before intestinal transplant. The receptors here all came from a human donor who received an intestinal transplant.

This rearrangement joins TRBV21-1 to TRBJ1-2. TRBV21-1 is recorded as a pseudogene. CDR3 size: 12 residues. In DNA form, the CDR3 reads TGTGCCAGCAGCAAACGGGCCAACGGCTACACCTTC. Its protein product is CASSKRANGYTF.

This chain connects TRBV9 to TRBJ2-7, with a tentative D call TRBD1 (6 bases). This CDR3 has 14 residues. Trimming pared 0 bases from V and 3 bases from J, leaving 10 bases between. Germline V gene sequence: CDR1 SGDLS, CDR2 YYNGEE. CDR3 residues: CASSVGPTGYEQYF. As DNA, the CDR3 is TGTGCCAGCAGCGTAGGACCGACAGGCTACGAGCAGTACTTC. Full variable domain (remainder filled in from reference TRBV9 and TRBJ2-7): DSGVTQTPKHLITATGQRVTLRCSPRSGDLSVYWYQQSLDQGLQFLIQYYNGEERAKGNILERFSAQQFPDLHSELNLSSLELGDSALYFCASSVGPTGYEQYFGPGTRLTVT.

This clone was recorded a few times. In DNA, the CDR3 is TGTGCCAGCAGCCCCAGGGGGGGATCGTACGAGCAGTACTTC. Encoded protein: CASSPRGGSYEQYF. The rearrangement joins TRBV5-4 to TRBJ2-7; TRBD1 or TRBD2 may be the D gene (7 bases each). Germline V gene sequence: CDR1 SGHNT, CDR2 YYREEE (reference sequence). V gave up 4 bases and J gave up 4 bases, with 15 bases separating them. The CDR3 extends over 14 amino acids.

This chain joins TRBV4-1 and TRBJ1-2; TRBD1 matches 11 bases. CDR1 and CDR2 from the germline V gene are MGHRA and YSYEKL. CDR3 length: 17 amino acids. Trimming cost V 5 bases and J 1 base; bases outside gene matches: 9. The CDR3 spells CASSYPGQGGNNYGYTF. DNA of the CDR3: TGCGCCAGCAGCTACCCGGGACAGGGGGGGAATAACTATGGCTACACCTTC.

This sequence joins TRBV4-1 and TRBJ2-5; TRBD1 matches 7 bases. The CDR3 is made up of 13 amino acids. Germline-derived CDR1 and CDR2 are MGHRA and YSYEKL. With 4 bases clipped from V and 2 bases from J, the junction kept 1 base outside the gene matches. The CDR3 DNA sequence: TGCGCCAGCAGCCCGGGACAGCAAGAGACCCAGTACTTC. It specifies CASSPGQQETQYF.

The rearrangement uses TRBV19 and TRBJ2-3; D possibly matches TRBD1 or TRBD2 (6 bases each). CDR3 size: 15 residues. Trimming removed 7 bases at V and 0 bases at J, with 14 bases between. In germline, CDR1 is LNHDA, CDR2 SQIVND (reference sequence). The CDR3 sequence: CASMEGTTSTDTQYF. CDR3 DNA: TGTGCCAGTATGGAGGGGACAACTAGCACAGATACGCAGTATTTT.

CDR3 DNA: TGCGCCAGCAGCCAAGTCGCGCAGGGGAATTCACCCCTCCACTTT. It encodes CASSQVAQGNSPLHF. The rearrangement uses TRBV4-1 and TRBJ1-6; a weak D match, TRBD1 (6 bases). The germline V and J ends were trimmed by 1 base and 7 bases, with 11 bases remaining between them. Germline assignment: CDR1 MGHRA and CDR2 YSYEKL. The CDR3 runs to 15 residues.

The sample holds one count of this clone. This sequence joins TRBV13 and TRBJ1-1, with unresolved D. V dropped 3 bases and J dropped 7 bases, with 9 bases sitting between them. The CDR3 length is 12 residues. The germline V gene encodes CDR1 PRHDT and CDR2 FYEKMQ (reference sequence). CDR3 DNA: TGTGCCAGCAGCTTGCCGGGCTATGAAGCTTTCTTT. This translates into CASSLPGYEAFF. The entire variable domain, with the rest obtained from reference TRBV13 and TRBJ1-1, is as follows: AAGVIQSPRHLIKEKRETATLKCYPIPRHDTVYWYQQGPGQDPQFLISFYEKMQSDKGSIPDRFSAQQFSDYHSELNMSSLELGDSALYFCASSLPGYEAFFGQGTRLTVV.

The chain recombines TRBV11-3 with TRBJ2-2; D might be TRBD2 (5 bases). CDR3 length: 14 amino acids. Trimming removed 0 bases from V and 6 bases from J, with 8 bases in between. CDR1 and CDR2 from the germline V gene are SGHNT and YENEEA. In DNA, the CDR3 is TGTGCCAGCAGCTTAGAAGCGGTCCCCGGGGAGCTGTTTTTT. Translating gives CASSLEAVPGELFF.

This chain links TRBV6-5 with TRBJ2-5; D gene uncertain. CDR1 and CDR2 (germline): MNHEY, SVGAGI. This CDR3 is 12 amino acids long. V shed 6 bases and J shed 5 bases, with 10 bases lying between them. The CDR3, as DNA: TGTGCCAGCAGGTCTAACGTGGAGACCCAGTACTTC. It is translated as CASRSNVETQYF.

The CDR3, as DNA: TGTGCCAGCCAATCTCCGGGACAGGGATCCTACGAGCAGTACTTC. This gives the protein CASQSPGQGSYEQYF. The chain carries TRBV13 and TRBJ2-7; 9 positions agree with TRBD1. The CDR3 has 15 amino acids. Trimming at V came to 8 bases and at J to 1 base, leaving 9 bases not matched to a gene. CDR1 PRHDT and CDR2 FYEKMQ come from the germline V gene (reference sequence).

The chain joins TRBV6-1 to TRBJ2-1; TRBD2 matches 8 bases. The V and J ends lost 3 bases and 7 bases, in that order; junction bases with no gene match: 8. CDR3 length: 15 residues. Per germline, CDR1 MNHNS and CDR2 SASEGT. In DNA, the CDR3 is TGTGCCAGCAGTGATAGTGAGGCGGGAGGTAATGAGCAGTTCTTC. This codes for CASSDSEAGGNEQFF.

This sequence joins TRBV5-6 and TRBJ2-3; no reliable D call. The CDR3 loop spans 12 amino acids. Trimming took 2 bases from V and 3 from J, leaving 4 bases between them. Germline CDR1 and CDR2: SGHDT and YYEEEE. CDR3 loop: CASSLETDTQYF. CDR3 DNA sequence: TGTGCCAGCAGCTTAGAAACAGATACGCAGTATTTT.

V usage is TRBV7-9 and J usage is TRBJ1-2; TRBD1 might be the D (6 bases). From germline, CDR1 is SEHNR and CDR2 FQNEAQ (reference sequence). Trimming stripped 3 bases from V and 2 bases from J, with 16 bases between. This CDR3 region has 16 residues. The CDR3 reads CASSFWDTQINYGYTF. CDR3 DNA: TGTGCCAGCAGCTTTTGGGACACACAAATAAACTATGGCTACACCTTC.

The rearrangement uses TRBV7-9 and TRBJ2-7, with TRBD1 identical over 10 bases. CDR3 length: 17 amino acids. Germline CDR1 SEHNR, CDR2 FQNEAQ (reference sequence). Trimming took 1 base from V and 1 from J; bases not matched to a gene: 7. The CDR3 region is CASSLDGQGVLSYEQYF. CDR3 coding DNA: TGTGCCAGCAGCTTAGACGGACAGGGGGTTTTATCCTACGAGCAGTACTTC.

The chain couples TRBV6-6 to TRBJ2-3, with D possibly matching TRBD1 (5 bases). This CDR3 is built from 15 residues. Trimming shortened V by 6 bases and J by 4 bases, and 17 bases separated the two germline ends. Germline assignment: CDR1 MNHNY and CDR2 SVGAGI (reference sequence). Here the CDR3 DNA reads TGTGCCAGCAGAATGACAGCCTATGAGGCAGATACGCAGTATTTT. Amino acid sequence: CASRMTAYEADTQYF.

The gene calls are TRBV10-2 and TRBJ1-1; D is ambiguous. From germline, CDR1 is WSHSY and CDR2 SAAADI. The CDR3 contains 15 residues. With 2 bases removed from V and 2 bases from J, the gap between germline ends came to 12 bases. In DNA form, the CDR3 reads TGCGCCAGCAGTGAGGAGCCCGGGGTTAACACTGAAGCTTTCTTT. This translates into CASSEEPGVNTEAFF.

This clone came up once. The rearrangement joins TRBV9 to TRBJ2-7; D may match TRBD1 or TRBD2 (5 bases each). Germline V gene lookup returns CDR1 SGDLS and CDR2 YYNGEE. The V end lost 5 bases, the J end lost 3 bases, and 12 bases lay between the germline ends. CDR3 size: 13 residues. In nucleotides, the CDR3 is TGTGCCAGCAGTCGGGACGGCTTCTACGAGCAGTACTTC. Encoded protein: CASSRDGFYEQYF.

J is TRBJ2-1 and V is TRBV30; D is undetermined. V lost 2 bases and J lost 2, with 10 bases in between. This CDR3 spans 14 amino acids. Germline V gene lookup returns CDR1 GTSNPN and CDR2 SVGIG (reference sequence). The CDR3 DNA reads TGTGCCTGGAGTCCTGACTCAGCCTACAATGAGCAGTTCTTC. Its protein is CAWSPDSAYNEQFF.

V and J are TRBV19 and TRBJ2-1; 7 bases fit TRBD2. The CDR3 consists of 15 residues. The V gene's germline CDR1 is LNHDA and CDR2 SQIVND (reference sequence). V trimming: 9 bases; J trimming: 4 bases; junction bases outside the gene matches: 12. This chain's CDR3 is CASHLGGAPYNEQFF. The CDR3 DNA reads TGTGCCAGCCATCTGGGAGGGGCCCCATACAATGAGCAGTTCTTC.

The chain employs TRBV7-9 and TRBJ1-2; no clear D gene. V was cut by 4 bases and J by 6 bases, with 21 bases left in between. Germline lookup yields CDR1 SEHNR and CDR2 FQNEAQ (reference sequence). The CDR3 totals 16 residues. The CDR3 spells CASSSLLWGIGDGYTF. CDR3 in DNA: TGTGCCAGCAGCTCCCTTCTTTGGGGAATAGGCGATGGCTACACCTTC.

CDR3 protein: CASSLDWREAGQLFF. The CDR3 nucleotides are TGCGCCAGCAGCTTGGATTGGCGGGAGGCCGGCCAGCTGTTTTTT. The rearrangement links TRBV5-1 to TRBJ2-2, with TRBD2 matching 8 bases. The CDR3 is 15 residues long. With 0 bases clipped from V and 12 bases from J, the junction kept 10 bases outside the gene matches. Germline CDR1 is SGHRS and CDR2 is YFSETQ.

The rearrangement uses TRBV13 and TRBJ2-3, with 7 bases lining up with TRBD1. This CDR3 is built from 16 residues. Trimming cost V 3 bases and J 3 bases; bases outside gene matches: 9. Germline lookup yields CDR1 PRHDT and CDR2 FYEKMQ (reference sequence). CDR3 amino acids: CASSFYRGGGTDTQYF. CDR3 bases: TGTGCCAGCAGCTTCTACAGGGGCGGCGGTACAGATACGCAGTATTTT.

V is TRBV6-5 and J is TRBJ2-1, with no clear D. Trimming shortened V by 3 bases and J by 6 bases, and 15 bases separated the two germline ends. CDR3 size: 15 residues. Germline values: CDR1 MNHEY, CDR2 SVGAGI. The CDR3 reads CASSYGVAGPNEQFF. CDR3 in DNA: TGTGCCAGCAGTTATGGAGTAGCTGGACCCAATGAGCAGTTCTTC.

This clone was picked up one time. The V gene is TRBV6-5, the J gene TRBJ2-7, with 7 bases fitting TRBD1. Per germline, CDR1 MNHEY and CDR2 SVGAGI. V dropped 2 bases and J dropped 4; count of bases not matched to a gene: 2. The CDR3 contains 13 residues. The CDR3: CASSYPGGYEQYF. The DNA of the CDR3 is TGTGCCAGCAGTTACCCAGGGGGTTACGAGCAGTACTTC.

The count of this clone is one. The V and J genes are TRBV5-5 and TRBJ2-2, with 8 bases that match TRBD1. The CDR3 is made up of 15 amino acids. V lost 2 bases and J lost 1; bases outside the gene matches: 1. Per germline, CDR1 SGHKS and CDR2 YYEKEE (reference sequence). CDR3 bases: TGTGCCAGCAGCTTCAGGGGGCGGAACACCGGGGAGCTGTTTTTT. As protein: CASSFRGRNTGELFF.

The genes are TRBV4-1 and TRBJ2-7; 8 bases are shared with TRBD2. Germline V gene sequence: CDR1 MGHRA, CDR2 YSYEKL. This CDR3 is 15 amino acids long. The J segment lost 2 bases and the V segment lost 3 bases, leaving 6 bases of the junction unmatched. The CDR3 bases are TGCGCCAGCAGCCAGGCCCCGGGACTAGCCTACGAGCAGTACTTC. Protein sequence: CASSQAPGLAYEQYF.